The rows below give T cell receptor beta chains drawn from one sample of a study of blood T cell repertoires in COVID-19. The table came from immunoSEQ multiplex PCR; TCRdb's copy has only in-frame clones and leaves some out. The table lists 250,000 to 300,000 clones, around nine tenths of them singletons. Input material: peripheral blood. The receptors were gathered from a woman aged 55-69 years with COVID-19, enrolled during active disease. Each CDR3 is given with its conserved first and last residue. Fields, in order: J gene, D gene, V gene, clone size, CDR3 protein, CDR3 DNA. D genes are given only for firm matches. Rows give clone size only sometimes, using once, few, many, or a class for an expanded clone.

j_gene: TRBJ1-6
d_gene: -
v_gene: TRBV9
abundance: -
CDR3aa: CASSVVDSGSYNSPLHF
CDR3nt: TGTGCCAGCAGCGTAGTGGACAGTGGCTCCTATAATTCACCCCTCCACTTT

j_gene: TRBJ2-3
d_gene: TRBD1
v_gene: TRBV5-6
abundance: -
CDR3aa: CASSSGTGADTQYF
CDR3nt: TGTGCCAGCAGCTCCGGGACAGGGGCCGATACGCAGTATTTT

j_gene: TRBJ2-1
d_gene: TRBD2
v_gene: TRBV27
abundance: -
CDR3aa: CASSLAQLAKNEQFF
CDR3nt: TGTGCCAGCAGTTTAGCCCAACTAGCGAAGAATGAGCAGTTCTTC

j_gene: TRBJ2-2
d_gene: -
v_gene: TRBV10-3
abundance: -
CDR3aa: CAIGGTGRTGELFF
CDR3nt: TGTGCCATCGGAGGTACAGGGCGGACCGGGGAGCTGTTTTTT

j_gene: TRBJ1-2
d_gene: -
v_gene: TRBV28
abundance: -
CDR3aa: CASSPPVVYGYTF
CDR3nt: TGTGCCAGCAGCCCGCCAGTTGTTTATGGCTACACCTTC

j_gene: TRBJ2-2
d_gene: -
v_gene: TRBV9
abundance: -
CDR3aa: CASSGGSSVAGELFF
CDR3nt: TGTGCCAGCAGCGGCGGATCCTCGGTCGCCGGGGAGCTGTTTTTT

j_gene: TRBJ2-7
d_gene: -
v_gene: TRBV21-1
abundance: few
CDR3aa: CASTRGSRVVYEQYF
CDR3nt: TGTGCCAGCACCCGGGGGTCCAGGGTAGTCTACGAGCAGTACTTC

j_gene: TRBJ2-6
d_gene: -
v_gene: TRBV6-5
abundance: few
CDR3aa: CASMAGPGANVLTF
CDR3nt: TGTGCCAGCATGGCGGGGCCTGGGGCCAACGTCCTGACTTTC

j_gene: TRBJ1-1
d_gene: -
v_gene: TRBV14
abundance: -
CDR3aa: CASSQKPTRSTEAFF
CDR3nt: TGTGCCAGCAGCCAAAAGCCCACTAGAAGCACTGAAGCTTTCTTT

j_gene: TRBJ2-7
d_gene: -
v_gene: TRBV3-1/TRBV3-2
abundance: -
CDR3aa: CASSQIHLRSQYF
CDR3nt: TGTGCCAGCAGCCAAATCCATCTACGCTCACAGTACTTC

j_gene: TRBJ2-7
d_gene: TRBD1
v_gene: TRBV7-9
abundance: -
CDR3aa: CASSSNPTGGAYEQYF
CDR3nt: TGTGCCAGCAGCTCAAACCCGACAGGGGGGGCTTACGAGCAGTACTTC

j_gene: TRBJ2-7
d_gene: TRBD1
v_gene: TRBV4-2
abundance: -
CDR3aa: CASSLRTGANYEQYF
CDR3nt: TGTGCCAGCAGCCTGCGGACAGGGGCAAACTACGAGCAGTACTTC

j_gene: TRBJ2-1
d_gene: -
v_gene: TRBV5-4
abundance: -
CDR3aa: CASSLALRNEQFF
CDR3nt: TGTGCCAGCAGCTTGGCCCTCCGCAATGAGCAGTTCTTC

j_gene: TRBJ2-7
d_gene: TRBD1
v_gene: TRBV28
abundance: -
CDR3aa: CASSLWWRGQGVAEQYF
CDR3nt: TGTGCCAGCAGTTTATGGTGGAGGGGACAGGGGGTGGCCGAGCAGTACTTC

j_gene: TRBJ1-6
d_gene: TRBD1
v_gene: TRBV27
abundance: -
CDR3aa: CASSFQGQGGSPLHF
CDR3nt: TGTGCCAGCAGTTTCCAGGGACAGGGGGGTTCACCCCTCCACTTT

j_gene: TRBJ1-5
d_gene: -
v_gene: TRBV7-8
abundance: -
CDR3aa: CASSLGSRDQPQHF
CDR3nt: TGTGCCAGCAGCTTAGGTAGCCGGGATCAGCCCCAGCATTTT

j_gene: TRBJ2-7
d_gene: TRBD2
v_gene: TRBV19
abundance: -
CDR3aa: CASSTKGLAGLYEQYF
CDR3nt: TGTGCCAGTAGTACTAAGGGACTAGCGGGACTCTACGAGCAGTACTTC

j_gene: TRBJ1-2
d_gene: -
v_gene: TRBV28
abundance: -
CDR3aa: CASSRGRGYGYTF
CDR3nt: TGTGCCAGCAGTCGCGGGAGGGGTTATGGCTACACCTTC

j_gene: TRBJ1-3
d_gene: -
v_gene: TRBV29-1
abundance: -
CDR3aa: CSVEGQAISGNTIYF
CDR3nt: TGCAGCGTTGAAGGACAGGCGATCTCTGGAAACACCATATATTTT

j_gene: TRBJ2-1
d_gene: TRBD1
v_gene: TRBV7-9
abundance: -
CDR3aa: CASSFTGAYEQFF
CDR3nt: TGTGCCAGCAGCTTCACAGGGGCCTATGAGCAGTTCTTC

j_gene: TRBJ1-2
d_gene: TRBD1
v_gene: TRBV7-9
abundance: -
CDR3aa: CASSLDTGVPWSYTF
CDR3nt: TGTGCCAGCAGCTTAGACACAGGGGTTCCTTGGAGCTACACCTTC

j_gene: TRBJ2-1
d_gene: -
v_gene: TRBV7-9
abundance: -
CDR3aa: CASSLTYNEQFF
CDR3nt: TGTGCCAGCAGCTTAACATACAATGAGCAGTTCTTC

j_gene: TRBJ1-1
d_gene: -
v_gene: TRBV5-1
abundance: -
CDR3aa: CASSLAWNTEAFF
CDR3nt: TGCGCCAGCAGCTTGGCATGGAACACTGAAGCTTTCTTT

j_gene: TRBJ1-1
d_gene: TRBD1
v_gene: TRBV5-3
abundance: once
CDR3aa: CARSITHGQGSPMNTEAFF
CDR3nt: TGTGCCAGAAGCATCACCCACGGACAGGGAAGCCCCATGAACACTGAAGCTTTCTTT

j_gene: TRBJ2-6
d_gene: TRBD1
v_gene: TRBV28
abundance: -
CDR3aa: CASRAPGTGAVGANVLTF
CDR3nt: TGTGCCAGCAGGGCCCCCGGGACAGGGGCTGTTGGGGCCAACGTCCTGACTTTC

j_gene: TRBJ2-2
d_gene: -
v_gene: TRBV7-2
abundance: -
CDR3aa: CASSSSGVGTGELFF
CDR3nt: TGTGCCAGCAGCTCTTCGGGAGTGGGTACCGGGGAGCTGTTTTTT

j_gene: TRBJ1-1
d_gene: -
v_gene: TRBV12-3/TRBV12-4
abundance: few
CDR3aa: CATEGRGTEAFF
CDR3nt: TGTGCCACGGAGGGGCGAGGCACTGAAGCTTTCTTT

j_gene: TRBJ2-5
d_gene: TRBD1
v_gene: TRBV7-7
abundance: -
CDR3aa: CASSAGQGLAQYF
CDR3nt: TGTGCCAGCAGCGCCGGACAGGGATTGGCCCAGTACTTC